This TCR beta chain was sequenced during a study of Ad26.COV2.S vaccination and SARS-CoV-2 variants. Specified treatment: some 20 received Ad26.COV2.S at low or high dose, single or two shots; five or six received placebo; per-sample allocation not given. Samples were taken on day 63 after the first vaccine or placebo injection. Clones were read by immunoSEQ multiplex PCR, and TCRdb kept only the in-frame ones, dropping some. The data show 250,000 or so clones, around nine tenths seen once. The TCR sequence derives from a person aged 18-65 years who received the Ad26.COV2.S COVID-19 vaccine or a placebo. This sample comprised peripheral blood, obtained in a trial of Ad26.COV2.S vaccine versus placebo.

The CDR3 DNA reads TGCGCCAGCAGCCAAGATCTGCGGAGCTCCTATAATTCACCCCTCCACTTT. It is translated as CASSQDLRSSYNSPLHF. The chain links TRBV4-3 to TRBJ1-6, with D unresolved. The CDR3 is 17 amino acids. Trimming stripped 0 bases from V and 0 bases from J, with 9 bases between. Germline CDR1 reads LGHNA; CDR2 reads YSLEER.